This T cell receptor (beta chain) was profiled in a study of cytomegalovirus exposure and HLA in healthy donors. Regarding the study as a whole: According to an earlier analysis, most TCR beta V segments yielded productive rearrangements about 90% or about 30% of the time. A later analysis showed TCR association rates differing by HLA locus, peaking at DRB1 and lowest at HLA-C. Cytomegalovirus association was listed for 150 or so TCR beta chains. As immune exposure information, only CMV serostatus was available.

CDR3 length equals 14 residues. CDR1 is MNHNS and CDR2 is SASEGT in the germline V gene. V lost 8 bases, J lost 3 bases, and 15 bases lay in between. The PCR employed 60 Vbeta primers together with 13 Jbeta primers. TCRdb's table, derived via immunoSEQ multiplex PCR, lists solely in-frame clones and lacks some. The profile shows 120,000 or so clones, around three quarters of them singletons. This clone was detected a few times. The target antigen is unknown. This TCR derives from a man aged 45-65 years in good health and CMV-seropositive. The sequenced sample consisted of PBMCs. This chain uses TRBV6-1 with TRBJ2-3, with a tentative D call TRBD2 (6 bases). The CDR3: CASWGVSQTDTQYF. CDR3 nucleotides: TGTGCCAGCTGGGGGGTGTCCCAGACAGATACGCAGTATTTT.